A selection of T cell receptor beta chains follows, all from one sample in a study of blood T cell repertoires in COVID-19. Data came from immunoSEQ multiplex PCR; TCRdb stores just in-frame clones and leaves some out. The data contain over 200,000 clones, around 80% of them seen just once; the ten biggest clones take up approximately 5%. Specimen: peripheral blood. The receptors were gathered from a human donor in a cohort sampled during active COVID-19. The CDR3 runs from the conserved cysteine through the conserved F or W. D genes are given only for firm matches. Size is stated for part of the rows, as once, few or many counts, or as a class when the clone is expanded.

v_call	d_call	j_call	clone_size	cdr3_aa	cdr3_nt
TRBV4-1	TRBD1	TRBJ2-3	-	CASSLTGSLTDTQYF	TGCGCCAGCAGCCTGACAGGGAGCTTGACAGATACGCAGTATTTT
TRBV5-1	TRBD1	TRBJ1-3	-	CASSMAGTGVGNTIYF	TGCGCCAGCAGCATGGCCGGGACAGGGGTAGGAAACACCATATATTTT
TRBV5-1	TRBD1	TRBJ2-6	-	CASGAQDRAGANVLTF	TGCGCCAGCGGCGCTCAAGACAGGGCTGGGGCCAACGTCCTGACTTTC
TRBV6-6	TRBD1	TRBJ2-7	once	CASNFPGQNYEQYF	TGTGCCAGCAATTTCCCGGGACAGAACTACGAGCAGTACTTC
TRBV7-2	TRBD2	TRBJ2-7	-	CASSSLGRESYEQYF	TGTGCCAGCAGCTCCTTGGGGCGGGAGAGCTACGAGCAGTACTTC
TRBV24-1	-	TRBJ2-7	-	CATPQTYEQYF	TGTGCCACACCCCAGACCTACGAGCAGTACTTC
TRBV28	TRBD2	TRBJ2-1	-	CATIAGGASNEQFF	TGTGCCACCATAGCGGGAGGAGCGAGCAATGAGCAGTTCTTC
TRBV6-5	-	TRBJ2-7	-	CASSFGRPSYEQYF	TGTGCCAGCAGTTTTGGCAGGCCGTCCTACGAGCAGTACTTC
TRBV23-1	-	TRBJ1-6	-	CASNVIGDSPLHF	TGCGCCAGCAACGTTATCGGGGATTCACCCCTCCACTTT
TRBV7-2	TRBD1	TRBJ1-3	-	CASSFGTGGTGNTIYF	TGTGCCAGCAGCTTCGGGACAGGGGGCACTGGAAACACCATATATTTT
TRBV6-2/TRBV6-3	-	TRBJ1-1	few	CASSYYPATGEAFF	TGTGCCAGCAGTTACTACCCAGCGACAGGTGAAGCTTTCTTT
TRBV27	TRBD1	TRBJ2-7	many	CASSDRGIADEQYF	TGTGCCAGCAGTGACAGGGGTATAGCCGACGAGCAGTACTTC
TRBV28	-	TRBJ1-3	-	CASSFRARGGRTSGNTIYF	TGTGCCAGCAGTTTCCGAGCAAGGGGGGGCCGGACCTCTGGAAACACCATATATTTT
TRBV11-2	-	TRBJ2-6	-	CASSGLLGEGSGANVLTF	TGTGCCAGCAGCGGCCTTCTGGGAGAGGGTTCAGGGGCCAACGTCCTGACTTTC
TRBV29-1	-	TRBJ1-1	-	CSVVGEPEGTEAFF	TGCAGCGTTGTAGGGGAACCGGAGGGCACTGAAGCTTTCTTT
TRBV3-1/TRBV3-2	-	TRBJ1-4	-	CASSQDSKATELNEKLFF	TGTGCCAGCAGCCAAGATAGTAAGGCAACAGAGCTTAATGAAAAACTGTTTTTT
TRBV7-2	TRBD1	TRBJ2-7	few	CASSPSGTGRYEQYF	TGTGCCAGCAGCCCCTCGGGGACAGGGAGATACGAGCAGTACTTC
TRBV30	-	TRBJ2-7	-	CAWSGALAYEQYF	TGTGCCTGGAGTGGGGCACTAGCCTACGAGCAGTACTTC
TRBV27	TRBD2	TRBJ2-7	-	CASSLAGGTYEQYF	TGTGCCAGCAGCTTAGCGGGAGGGACCTACGAGCAGTACTTC
TRBV19	TRBD2	TRBJ2-7	-	CASSPLLQAGGPDEQYF	TGTGCCAGTAGCCCACTCCTTCAGGCGGGAGGGCCCGACGAGCAGTACTTC
TRBV18	-	TRBJ1-2	-	CASSPPGTPYGGTF	TGTGCCAGCTCACCCCCCGGGACTCCGTATGGTGGCACCTTC
TRBV18	TRBD1	TRBJ1-1	-	CASSPNRGHDEAFF	TGTGCCAGCTCACCAAACAGGGGGCATGATGAAGCTTTCTTT
TRBV7-9	TRBD1	TRBJ1-2	-	CASSFGGQGAVGYTF	TGTGCCAGCAGCTTTGGAGGGCAGGGGGCGGTTGGCTACACCTTC
TRBV11-2	TRBD1	TRBJ1-2	-	CASSSGQGALGYTF	TGTGCCAGCAGCTCGGGACAGGGGGCTCTTGGCTACACCTTC
TRBV11-1	TRBD1	TRBJ1-1	-	CASSLAAGGPEAFF	TGTGCCAGCAGCTTAGCGGCAGGGGGACCTGAAGCTTTCTTT
TRBV5-4	TRBD2	TRBJ2-2	-	CASSSGGRTGELFF	TGTGCCAGCAGCTCGGGCGGGAGGACCGGGGAGCTGTTTTTT
TRBV7-9	TRBD2	TRBJ2-7	-	CASSRLAGYEQYF	TGTGCCAGCAGCAGGCTAGCGGGATACGAGCAGTACTTC
TRBV28	-	TRBJ1-1	-	CASSSTGMWNTEAFF	TGTGCCAGCAGTTCAACCGGGATGTGGAACACTGAAGCTTTCTTT